The TCR beta chain under discussion was sequenced for a study of blood T cell repertoires in COVID-19. Participants spanned ages about 18 to 100 years and resided in 20 to 30 US areas. Researchers sorted participants into cohorts using their self-reported clinical history. Donors in Cohort 3 who had recovered were those with two negative PCRs, healthcare professional clearance, or resolution of their symptoms. Looked up from germline, CDR1 is LNHDA and CDR2 is SQIVND (reference sequence). The ends lost 1 base at V and 7 bases at J; junction bases unmatched: 7. The CDR3 spans 15 residues. Here immunoSEQ multiplex PCR was the method, and the copy in TCRdb shows in-frame clones only, minus some. This repertoire shows about 170,000 clones, 70% to 90% found once; its top ten account for approximately 0.77%.

This rearrangement joins TRBV19 to TRBJ1-5; 7 bases are a match to TRBD1. Input material: PBMCs or T cells enriched from blood (not recorded which). This clonotype was sampled from a woman in her late teens or twenties who had recovered from COVID-19. The CDR3 region has the DNA TGTGCCAGTAGTATAGGCGTAGGAGGGGGCCAGCCCCAGCATTTT. It yields the protein CASSIGVGGGQPQHF. The variable domain in full, completed from reference TRBV19 and TRBJ1-5, reads DGGITQSPKYLFRKEGQNVTLSCEQNLNHDAMYWYRQDPGQGLRLIYYSQIVNDFQKGDIAEGYSVSREKKESFPLTVTSAQKNPTAFYLCASSIGVGGGQPQHFGDGTRLSIL.